The T cell receptor beta chain described here comes from a study of T-cell memory formation after mild COVID-19 (dated by TCRdb to the early 2020s). Some background on the complete study: TCR sequence clusters from the two donors were largely donor specific. T-cell clones expanding and contracting after mild COVID-19 in two donors were tracked by longitudinal TCRalpha and TCRbeta repertoire sequencing. The cohort comprised two young, previously healthy adult volunteers, one female and one male. Points the paper makes about the study in general: Clones that contracted from day 15 to 85 showed balanced CD4/CD8 phenotypes, whereas a second wave of clones that expanded from day 15 to 37 leaned towards CD4+. Some responding clones were detected in pre-infection memory, which suggested that pre-existing cross-reactive memory T cells had joined the SARS-CoV-2 response. Contracting CD4+ clones appeared mostly in the CM and EM memory subsets, whereas CD8+ clones were enriched in EMRA. The second-wave clones that peaked on day 37 were not confirmed to be SARS-CoV-2 specific. Only a couple of mild cases were covered in the study, and larger cohorts including severe cases with pre-infection samples were considered necessary.

Spanning cysteine to phenylalanine, the CDR3 consists of 16 amino acids. Only CDR3 DNA remains: 48 bases, in frame from the first base. CDR1 and CDR2 (KGHDR, SFDVKD) derive from the germline V gene. Clipping removes 1 base from V and 5 bases from J, with 8 as the unmatched junction base count. As concerns this clonotype: Its antigen is not yet known. No base qualities exist here, and no much larger clone lies one base off it.

PBMCs were isolated by Ficoll-Paque density gradient centrifugation. Sequencing instrument: Illumina NovaSeq 6000. cDNA libraries for TCRalpha and TCRbeta were prepared by 5'RACE using constant-segment primers, with sample barcodes and unique molecular identifiers added. RNA was extracted from every sample with Trizol reagent. Amplification of the libraries took two PCR steps, and the second step added a second sample barcode plus Illumina TruSeq adapters. Libraries were sequenced on an Illumina NovaSeq with 2 x 150 bp paired-end reads. The authors processed their data as follows. Reads were demultiplexed and collapsed into UMI-guided consensus sequences with migec v1.2.7. Using mixcr v2.1.11, UMI consensuses were aligned to TRA and TRB V and J templates and then assembled into clonotypes. A clonotype was counted as expanded or contracted only if both edgeR and NoisET called the change significant, with noise models trained on biological replicates. For edgeR calls, a false discovery rate-adjusted p below 0.01 and a log2 fold-change threshold of 1 were applied. As an exploratory analysis of dynamics, PCA with hierarchical clustering was applied to max-normalized trajectories of the 1000 most abundant clonotypes. Separately sequenced CD4+ and CD8+ repertoires were used to assign a CD4 or CD8 phenotype to each responding clone. Starting from the raw public reads, TCRdb applied fastp trimming at Q25, assembled clones with MiXCR and retained in-frame beta chains. Entries are consolidated by CDR3 protein sequence, retaining the most common genes and DNA. The V and J calls reflect TCRdb's pipeline rather than the authors' work. This sample gives 500,000 to 650,000 distinct CDR3 sequences in total; roughly 22% of them show up just once. The ten largest account for around 9.2% of the sample.

Sequenced: PBMCs or a T cell subset sorted from them (not recorded which). The clonotype was recovered from an adult woman who had mild COVID-19 (a few samples of this study predate the infection). The sample titles of this study are shuffled in the database, so cell type and time point are left out; the donor was told from shared clones. The chain is made from TRBV24-1 and TRBJ2-5, with 8 middle bases fitting TRBD1. The CDR3 region has the sequence CATSDFLTGERETQYF. In nucleotides, the sequence is TGTGCCACCAGTGATTTTTTGACAGGGGAGCGGGAGACCCAGTACTTC.